Listed here are 5 T cell receptor beta chains from one sample, sequenced in a study of blood T cell repertoires in COVID-19 (dated by TCRdb to the early 2020s). Library generation was performed with the immunoSEQ multiplex PCR assay. TCRdb limited this immuneACCESS table to in-frame rearrangements with V and J called. A share of clones is missing; checked studies link under half to unresolved V genes, and the rest is unexplained. The sample has a few hundred thousand clones on record, about nine tenths of them singletons. Clones ranked in the top ten supply 1% of the sample. The sequencing sample was made of peripheral blood. The receptor set was obtained from a man between 50 and 59 years old with active or convalescent COVID-19.

V usage is TRBV28 and J usage is TRBJ2-1, with a tentative D call TRBD2 (6 bases). V lost 4 bases and J 6 bases, leaving 16 bases between the germline ends. The CDR3 has 15 residues. Germline V gene sequence: CDR1 MDHEN, CDR2 SYDVKM. The CDR3 DNA sequence: TGTGCCAGCAGTTCCTGGGGGACTGGACGCAATGAGCAGTTCTTC. This encodes CASSSWGTGRNEQFF.

The chain is built from TRBV4-3 and TRBJ2-2; no clear D. V lost 0 bases and J lost 7, with 15 bases in between. CDR1 LGHNA and CDR2 YSLEER come from the germline V gene. There are 16 residues in the CDR3. CDR3 nucleotide sequence: TGCGCCAGCAGCCAAGATCTAAAGAGCCCCAACGGGGAGCTGTTTTTT. It yields the protein CASSQDLKSPNGELFF.

This clone was seen a handful of times. The J gene is TRBJ2-5, the V gene TRBV11-2; D might be TRBD2 (5 bases). V lost 5 bases to trimming and J lost 5 bases, with 21 bases between them. CDR3 length: 16 amino acids. Germline V gene data show CDR1 as SGHAT and CDR2 as FQNNGV. CDR3: CASSDTRLAPGETQYF. In DNA form, the CDR3 reads TGTGCCAGCAGCGACACCCGCCTAGCACCGGGGGAGACCCAGTACTTC. Full variable domain (remainder filled in from reference TRBV11-2 and TRBJ2-5): EAGVAQSPRYKIIEKRQSVAFWCNPISGHATLYWYQQILGQGPKLLIQFQNNGVVDDSQLPKDRFSAERLKGVDSTLKIQPAKLEDSAVYLCASSDTRLAPGETQYFGPGTRLLVL.

The rearrangement links TRBV12-3 or TRBV12-4 to TRBJ1-2; D is undetermined. Trimming removed 6 bases from V and 3 bases from J, with 5 bases in between. The CDR3 is 11 residues long. The CDR3 loop reads CASSVYYGYTF. DNA of the CDR3: TGTGCCAGCAGCGTTTACTATGGCTACACCTTC.

The rearrangement joins TRBV7-8 to TRBJ2-6; 7 bases match TRBD1. Per the germline V gene, CDR1 is SGHVS and CDR2 is FQNEAQ. J gave up 0 bases and V 5 bases, and 7 bases lay outside the gene matches. The CDR3 extends over 17 amino acids. The CDR3 DNA reads TGTGCCAGCAGCAAGACAGGGTACGACTCTGGGGCCAACGTCCTGACTTTC. Amino acids: CASSKTGYDSGANVLTF.